This T cell receptor (beta chain) came from a study of beta chain features in type 1 diabetes. What was sequenced were expressed TCRB transcripts, since all of the isolated RNA had been reverse transcribed. The table came from immunoSEQ multiplex PCR; TCRdb's copy has only in-frame clones and leaves some out. The repertoire holds some 500,000 clones, with 10% to 12% as singletons. The sequenced sample consisted of naive CD4+ T cells from blood. The sequence derives from a woman under 30 in good health.

The CDR3 DNA sequence: TGTGCCAGCAGTACGCCGGGACAGGGGGATTCACCCCTCCACTTT. This sequence encodes CASSTPGQGDSPLHF. The rearrangement links TRBV6-1 to TRBJ1-6, with 11 bases aligning to TRBD1. The germline V gene encodes CDR1 MNHNS and CDR2 SASEGT. CDR3 length equals 15 residues. The J segment lost 8 bases and the V segment lost 5 bases, leaving 5 bases of the junction unmatched.